The 17 T cell receptor beta chains reported below all come from one sample, sequenced in a study of Tregs in tolerant kidney transplant recipients. Here immunoSEQ multiplex PCR was the method, and the copy in TCRdb shows in-frame clones only, minus some. In the table there are about 240,000 clones, roughly 84% of which are singletons. The sample was CD4+ T cells from blood. The source of these receptors is a human donor in good health.

The CDR3 protein is CASSFRLQGIEAFF. In DNA form, the CDR3 reads TGTGCCAGCAGCTTCCGGCTTCAGGGGATTGAAGCTTTCTTT. This chain joins TRBV5-5 and TRBJ1-1; the D gene is possibly TRBD1 (6 bases). Trimming pared 2 bases from V and 7 bases from J, leaving 15 bases between. CDR3 length equals 14 residues. Per germline, CDR1 SGHKS and CDR2 YYEKEE (reference sequence).

The rearrangement joins TRBV9 to TRBJ1-4; D might be TRBD1 (5 bases). Germline CDR1 is SGDLS and CDR2 is YYNGEE. The length of the CDR3 is 14 residues. V was clipped by 0 bases and J by 5 bases, with 8 bases between them. The CDR3 DNA sequence: TGTGCCAGCAGCGTAGATCAGGGAAATGAAAAACTGTTTTTT. It encodes CASSVDQGNEKLFF.

This rearrangement joins TRBV10-3 to TRBJ2-7, with 7 bases that match TRBD1. This CDR3 is 13 amino acids long. Per the germline V gene, CDR1 is ENHRY and CDR2 is SYGVKD. Germline trimming cut 5 bases from V and 4 bases from J; bases unmatched to any gene: 5. This CDR3 reads CAISSPQGYEQYF. CDR3 coding DNA: TGTGCCATCAGTAGCCCACAGGGGTACGAGCAGTACTTC.

The chain carries TRBV2 and TRBJ2-5; 8 bases fit TRBD2. Germline assignment: CDR1 SNHLY and CDR2 FYNNEI. This CDR3 comprises 14 residues. The trim removed 7 bases at V and 5 bases at J, leaving 9 bases unmatched. Here the CDR3 reads CASKRAGGGETQYF. The CDR3 DNA follows: TGTGCCAGCAAAAGGGCGGGAGGCGGGGAGACCCAGTACTTC.

The rearrangement uses TRBV6-5 and TRBJ2-5; D is uncertain. Germline V gene lookup returns CDR1 MNHEY and CDR2 SVGAGI. With 0 bases removed from V and 5 bases from J, the gap between germline ends came to 4 bases. The CDR3 is made up of 12 amino acids. CDR3 DNA sequence: TGTGCCAGCAGTTACTCGGGGGAGACCCAGTACTTC. It codes for CASSYSGETQYF.

The chain links TRBV30 to TRBJ2-1; no firm D call. Trimming left V 2 bases short and J 8 bases short, with 10 bases between. Germline V gene data show CDR1 as GTSNPN and CDR2 as SVGIG (reference sequence). The CDR3 consists of 12 residues. The CDR3 DNA follows: TGTGCCTGGAGTCGAGAGACGCATGAGCAGTTCTTC. Its protein is CAWSRETHEQFF.

In its sample, this clone was seen once. V gene TRBV7-8 combines with J gene TRBJ2-7, with D possibly TRBD2 on 6 matching bases. Germline V gene data show CDR1 as SGHVS and CDR2 as FQNEAQ. This CDR3 has 18 residues. V lost 2 bases to trimming and J lost 2 bases, with 22 bases between them. CDR3 residues: CASSLLGGGVAGTYEQYF. The CDR3 DNA reads TGTGCCAGCAGCTTATTGGGAGGTGGGGTAGCAGGCACCTACGAGCAGTACTTC. Full variable domain (remainder filled in from reference TRBV7-8 and TRBJ2-7): GAGVSQSPRYKVAKRGQDVALRCDPISGHVSLFWYQQALGQGPEFLTYFQNEAQLDKSGLPSDRFFAERPEGSVSTLKIQRTQQEDSAVYLCASSLLGGGVAGTYEQYFGPGTRLTVT.

The chain employs TRBV29-1 and TRBJ2-3; D not certain. The CDR3 sequence is 14 residues long. CDR1 is SQVTM, CDR2 ANQGSEA, per germline. The V gene lost 4 bases and the J gene lost 1 base, with 12 bases spanning the gap. The CDR3 protein is CSVGSAAGTDTQYF. The CDR3 nucleotides read TGCAGCGTTGGGTCGGCGGCGGGCACAGATACGCAGTATTTT.

The rearrangement joins TRBV29-1 to TRBJ2-3; D is ambiguous. The germline CDR1 and CDR2 sequences are SQVTM and ANQGSEA. Between the trimmed V and J ends, which lost 7 bases and 6 bases, there was a span of 11 bases. The CDR3 is made up of 11 amino acids. The CDR3 nucleotides read TGCAGCGGCCTAAGTGGGGATACGCAGTATTTT. Protein sequence: CSGLSGDTQYF.

The chain employs TRBV6-5 and TRBJ1-3, with 11 bases matching TRBD1. Germline CDR1 is MNHEY and CDR2 is SVGAGI. V gave up 6 bases and J gave up 3 bases; unmatched junction bases: 4. The CDR3 runs to 15 residues. The CDR3 DNA reads TGTGCCAGCAGACCGGACAGGGGGCTTGGAAACACCATATATTTT. It codes for CASRPDRGLGNTIYF.

The chain is built from TRBV18 and TRBJ1-1; perhaps TRBD1 as D (5 bases). V lost 2 bases to trimming and J lost 10 bases, with 20 bases between them. The CDR3 runs to 15 residues. Germline CDR1 is KGHSH and CDR2 is LQKENI. The CDR3 coding sequence is TGTGCCAGCTCACCAAGGAATTTAGAGGGCGGGGGAGCTTTCTTT. Its protein product is CASSPRNLEGGGAFF.

This rearrangement joins TRBV7-8 to TRBJ1-2; TRBD1 might be the D (6 bases). The CDR3 sequence is 14 residues long. Trimming removed 5 bases at V and 6 bases at J, with 16 bases between. Germline V gene lookup returns CDR1 SGHVS and CDR2 FQNEAQ. CDR3 nucleotide sequence: TGTGCCAGCAGCCCCACAACAGGGCGCGATGGCTACACCTTC. Its translation is CASSPTTGRDGYTF.

This chain connects TRBV6-5 to TRBJ2-7; D is unclear. The CDR3 totals 14 residues. Germline CDR1 MNHEY, CDR2 SVGAGI. Trimming stripped 10 bases from V and 3 bases from J, with 19 bases between. The CDR3 sequence: CAILRPFPYYEQYF. The CDR3 bases are TGTGCCATCTTAAGACCGTTTCCTTACTACGAGCAGTACTTC.

This sequence joins TRBV7-3 and TRBJ1-4; D ambiguous. The CDR3 loop spans 15 amino acids. Germline values: CDR1 SGHTA, CDR2 FQGTGA. Trimming removed 6 bases from V and 1 base from J, with 12 bases in between. CDR3 in DNA: TGTGCCAGCAGGGCCCGCGGGGAAACTAATGAAAAACTGTTTTTT. Its translation: CASRARGETNEKLFF.

Details on this clone: Other DNA sequences in this specimen translate into the identical CDR3. The chain is built from TRBV9 and TRBJ2-1, with D perhaps being TRBD1 or TRBD2 (6 bases each). The length of the CDR3 is 14 residues. Trimming left V 2 bases short and J 4 bases short, with 10 bases between. Germline values: CDR1 SGDLS, CDR2 YYNGEE. CDR3 DNA: TGTGCCAGCAGCGTCGGGGGCTCTTACAATGAGCAGTTCTTC. As protein: CASSVGGSYNEQFF.

The chain combines TRBV7-9 with TRBJ2-7; TRBD2 agrees at 8 bases. The germline V gene encodes CDR1 SEHNR and CDR2 FQNEAQ (reference sequence). V shed 6 bases, J shed 3 bases, and the junction held 7 bases outside the gene matches. This CDR3 spans 14 amino acids. CDR3 DNA sequence: TGTGCCAGCAGTCGGGACGCGGGGGGCTACGAGCAGTACTTC. It yields the protein CASSRDAGGYEQYF.

In the case of this clone: Other nucleotide sequences from this sample produce the same CDR3. The chain links TRBV18 to TRBJ1-2, with D possibly TRBD1 on 5 matching bases. CDR3 size: 14 residues. Germline V gene data show CDR1 as KGHSH and CDR2 as LQKENI. V lost 3 bases, J lost 1 base, and 9 bases lay in between. The CDR3 protein is CASSPDGGNYGYTF. CDR3 in DNA: TGTGCCAGCTCACCCGACGGGGGTAACTATGGCTACACCTTC.